The 24 T cell receptor beta chains given below trace back to one sample, sequenced in a study of T cells in Graves' hyperthyroidism and ophthalmopathy. The CDR3 regions of TCR beta were amplified from RNA transcripts. The TCR CDR3 first-round RT-PCR relied on the HTBI primer set. From the multiplex PCR reads, TCRdb called clonotypes with MiXCR, one entry per CDR3 protein. The sample carries 250,000 to 350,000 distinct CDR3 sequences, approximately 23% recorded once. Sequences were obtained from blood. Receptors were obtained from a man younger than 45 with Graves' ophthalmopathy.

The chain recombines TRBV28 with TRBJ2-7; TRBD2 aligns across 10 bases. The trim removed 6 bases at V and 3 bases at J, leaving 5 bases unmatched. The germline V gene encodes CDR1 MDHEN and CDR2 SYDVKM. This CDR3 comprises 14 residues. The chain's CDR3 is CASRRLAGVYEQYF. Written as DNA, the CDR3 is TGTGCCAGCAGGCGGCTAGCGGGAGTCTACGAGCAGTACTTC.

In its sample, this clonotype was seen many times. The V and J genes are TRBV30 and TRBJ1-1, with TRBD1 identical over 8 bases. This CDR3 has 12 residues. Germline V lookup: CDR1 GTSNPN, CDR2 SVGIG (reference sequence). In DNA form, the CDR3 reads TGTGCTTTCGACAGGGGTGGCACTGAAGCTTTCTTT. Translation: CAFDRGGTEAFF.

The chain employs TRBV6-1 and TRBJ1-6; D is undetermined. This CDR3 has 14 amino acids. The germline V gene encodes CDR1 MNHNS and CDR2 SASEGT. Trimming shortened V by 7 bases and J by 10 bases, and 17 bases separated the two germline ends. As DNA, the CDR3 is TGTGCCAGCAACTCCCTTGGATCAGGCTCACCCCTCCACTTT. It specifies CASNSLGSGSPLHF.

This clonotype was counted many times. The rearrangement uses TRBV7-9 and TRBJ1-2, with 7 bases that match TRBD1. The V gene's germline CDR1 is SEHNR and CDR2 FQNEAQ (reference sequence). CDR3 length equals 14 residues. The V and J ends lost 5 bases and 4 bases, in that order; junction bases with no gene match: 7. The CDR3 loop is CASSDTGTAYGYTF. CDR3 DNA: TGTGCCAGCAGCGACACCGGGACAGCCTATGGCTACACCTTC.

This clonotype was detected a few times. The chain has TRBV20-1 and TRBJ2-2; D gene ambiguous. CDR3 length equals 13 residues. Trimming took 1 base from V and 5 from J, leaving 8 bases between them. Germline-derived CDR1 and CDR2 are DFQATT and SNEGSKA (reference sequence). The CDR3 sequence is CSARVQETGELFF. In nucleotides, the CDR3 is TGCAGTGCTAGAGTGCAGGAAACCGGGGAGCTGTTTTTT.

The gene calls are TRBV28 and TRBJ2-2, with TRBD2 matching over 14 bases. The V and J ends lost 8 bases and 6 bases, in that order; junction bases with no gene match: 5. Germline-derived CDR1 and CDR2 are MDHEN and SYDVKM. This CDR3 spans 15 amino acids. The CDR3: CASRLAGGPAGELFF. In DNA form, the CDR3 reads TGTGCCAGCCGACTAGCGGGAGGGCCAGCCGGGGAGCTGTTTTTT.

The chain uses TRBV7-8 and TRBJ1-2; the match to TRBD1 covers 7 bases. Losses at the gene ends were 5 bases for V and 6 bases for J; bases not matched to a gene: 12. This CDR3 region has 15 residues. Germline CDR1 SGHVS, CDR2 FQNEAQ. CDR3 in amino acids: CASSGHRGMRDGYTF. CDR3 DNA: TGTGCCAGCAGCGGACACAGGGGTATGCGGGATGGCTACACCTTC.

The chain employs TRBV28 and TRBJ2-3; the match to TRBD2 covers 11 bases. This CDR3 is 15 amino acids long. Germline V lookup: CDR1 MDHEN, CDR2 SYDVKM. The J segment lost 3 bases and the V segment lost 4 bases, leaving 3 bases of the junction unmatched. This CDR3 reads CASSSTSGITDTQYF. The CDR3 region has the DNA TGTGCCAGCAGTTCGACTAGCGGGATTACAGATACGCAGTATTTT.

The chain joins TRBV6-1 to TRBJ2-1; 10 bases align to TRBD2. The CDR3 sequence is 17 residues long. V trimming: 3 bases; J trimming: 7 bases; junction bases outside the gene matches: 12. In germline, CDR1 is MNHNS, CDR2 SASEGT. The CDR3 region has the DNA TGTGCCAGCAGTGATCTAGCGGGAGCGGGGTGGAAGAATGAGCAGTTCTTC. It yields the protein CASSDLAGAGWKNEQFF.

This clonotype was seen at least ten times. The genes are TRBV7-9 and TRBJ2-1; maybe TRBD2 (8 bases). V lost 5 bases and J 6 bases, leaving 17 bases between the germline ends. Per the germline V gene, CDR1 is SEHNR and CDR2 is FQNEAQ (reference sequence). This CDR3 is built from 15 residues. The CDR3 spells CASSKGAGGFNEQFF. The CDR3 nucleotides read TGTGCCAGCAGCAAGGGGGCGGGAGGATTCAATGAGCAGTTCTTC.

This clonotype was detected a few times. The chain uses TRBV10-3 and TRBJ1-5; D may be TRBD1 (5 bases). The germline V gene has CDR1 ENHRY and CDR2 SYGVKD. The CDR3 spans 14 residues. The V end was cut by 1 base, the J end by 2 bases, with 6 bases between. This CDR3 reads CAISELQGNQPQHF. CDR3 in DNA: TGTGCCATCAGTGAGTTACAGGGCAATCAGCCCCAGCATTTT.

In its sample, this clonotype was seen a few times. The gene calls are TRBV4-2 and TRBJ1-5; TRBD1 might be the D (5 bases). Germline V gene data show CDR1 as LGHNA and CDR2 as YNFKEQ. This CDR3 is built from 18 residues. The germline V and J ends were trimmed by 0 bases and 3 bases, with 18 bases remaining between them. In DNA, the CDR3 is TGTGCCAGCAGCCAAGATCGGGACGGCCGACGCTACAATCAGCCCCAGCATTTT. Encoded protein: CASSQDRDGRRYNQPQHF.

This rearrangement joins TRBV9 to TRBJ2-5; D perhaps matches TRBD2 (6 bases). Trimming cost V 4 bases and J 5 bases, with 18 bases left between them. The CDR3 runs 15 residues. Per germline, CDR1 SGDLS and CDR2 YYNGEE. The CDR3 DNA sequence: TGTGCCAGCAGCCCAGGAGGTAGCGGTAGGGAGACCCAGTACTTC. This gives the protein CASSPGGSGRETQYF.

V usage is TRBV3-1 and J usage is TRBJ2-3; 13 bases align to TRBD2. This CDR3 contains 17 residues. The ends lost 4 bases at V and 2 bases at J; junction bases unmatched: 6. Germline V gene sequence: CDR1 LGHDT, CDR2 YNNKEL (reference sequence). The CDR3 region is CASSPGTSGMATDTQYF. For the CDR3, the DNA is TGTGCCAGCAGCCCCGGGACTAGCGGGATGGCCACAGATACGCAGTATTTT.

The J gene is TRBJ2-7, the V gene TRBV20-1, with 14 bases aligning to TRBD2. The J call is in doubt because the DNA end fits TRBJ2-1 better. CDR3 length: 17 amino acids. The germline V gene encodes CDR1 DFQATT and CDR2 SNEGSKA (reference sequence). The CDR3: CSALPTSGRVFNYEQFF. DNA of the CDR3: TGCAGTGCTCTACCGACTAGCGGGAGGGTATTTAACTACGAGCAGTTCTTC.

This clonotype came up many times. CDR3: CASSSRTSGSYEQYF. The CDR3 DNA sequence: TGCGCCAGCAGCTCCCGGACTAGCGGCTCCTACGAGCAGTACTTC. The V call is TRBV5-1, the J call TRBJ2-7; 10 bases match TRBD2. Germline assignment: CDR1 SGHRS and CDR2 YFSETQ. The junction had 3 bases not matched to a gene; V was cut back by 3 bases and J by 0 bases. There are 15 residues in the CDR3.

This clonotype was counted between two and nine times. The V call is TRBV19, the J call TRBJ1-5; 8 bases map to TRBD1. The J segment lost 2 bases and the V segment lost 7 bases, leaving 4 bases of the junction unmatched. The CDR3 extends over 14 amino acids. From germline, CDR1 is LNHDA and CDR2 SQIVND (reference sequence). CDR3 sequence reads: CASNPTGGNQPQHF. The CDR3 DNA is TGTGCCAGTAATCCGACAGGGGGCAATCAGCCCCAGCATTTT.

This clonotype was observed many times. The chain is built from TRBV2 and TRBJ2-3; the match to TRBD2 covers 10 bases. Trimming removed 10 bases from V and 4 bases from J; junction bases left unmatched: 8. The CDR3 is made up of 14 amino acids. Per the germline V gene, CDR1 is SNHLY and CDR2 is FYNNEI. As DNA, the CDR3 is TGTGCCACCACCCGTGGACTAGCGGCAGATACGCAGTATTTT. It is translated as CATTRGLAADTQYF.

The chain carries TRBV12-3 or TRBV12-4 and TRBJ2-1; D is undetermined. V was pared by 5 bases and J by 6 bases, with 14 bases between. CDR3 length equals 14 residues. CDR3 in DNA: TGTGCCAGCAGTCCCCTCGACCCCGCCAATGAGCAGTTCTTC. This encodes CASSPLDPANEQFF.

This chain links TRBV28 with TRBJ1-5, with a tentative D call TRBD1 (6 bases). V lost 4 bases, J lost 2 bases, and 15 bases lay in between. CDR1 and CDR2 (germline): MDHEN, SYDVKM. This CDR3 comprises 16 residues. The CDR3 DNA reads TGTGCCAGCAGTTCCACCCGCAGGGGAGGCAATCAGCCCCAGCATTTT. This translates into CASSSTRRGGNQPQHF.

The J gene is TRBJ2-3, the V gene TRBV28; TRBD1 or TRBD2 may be the D gene (6 bases each). This CDR3 has 13 residues. Germline CDR1 reads MDHEN; CDR2 reads SYDVKM. Between the trimmed V and J ends, which lost 4 bases and 2 bases, there was a span of 7 bases. CDR3 coding DNA: TGTGCCAGCAGTTGGGGGGCCACAGATACGCAGTATTTT. It yields the protein CASSWGATDTQYF.

J is TRBJ2-7 and V is TRBV6-1, with 9 bases matching TRBD2. Germline V CDR1 and CDR2: MNHNS, SASEGT. This CDR3 is built from 15 residues. With 7 bases clipped from V and 4 bases from J, the junction kept 11 bases outside the gene matches. CDR3 region: CASNHGREGEYEQYF. The CDR3 region has the DNA TGTGCCAGCAATCACGGGCGGGAGGGAGAGTACGAGCAGTACTTC.

The V call is TRBV2, the J call TRBJ2-5, with D tentatively TRBD1 (5 bases). V lost 4 bases and J 1 base, leaving 7 bases between the germline ends. CDR3 length equals 13 residues. CDR1 and CDR2 from the germline V gene are SNHLY and FYNNEI. This chain's CDR3 is CASSAGLQETQYF. The CDR3 bases are TGTGCCAGCAGTGCAGGGCTCCAAGAGACCCAGTACTTC.

The gene calls are TRBV15 and TRBJ2-5; no clear D gene. V lost 2 bases and J 5 bases, leaving 12 bases between the germline ends. The CDR3 covers 14 residues. CDR1 LNHNV and CDR2 YYDKDF come from the germline V gene (reference sequence). In nucleotides, the CDR3 is TGTGCCACCAGCAGACTAAGCCTAGAGGAGACCCAGTACTTC. Protein product: CATSRLSLEETQYF.